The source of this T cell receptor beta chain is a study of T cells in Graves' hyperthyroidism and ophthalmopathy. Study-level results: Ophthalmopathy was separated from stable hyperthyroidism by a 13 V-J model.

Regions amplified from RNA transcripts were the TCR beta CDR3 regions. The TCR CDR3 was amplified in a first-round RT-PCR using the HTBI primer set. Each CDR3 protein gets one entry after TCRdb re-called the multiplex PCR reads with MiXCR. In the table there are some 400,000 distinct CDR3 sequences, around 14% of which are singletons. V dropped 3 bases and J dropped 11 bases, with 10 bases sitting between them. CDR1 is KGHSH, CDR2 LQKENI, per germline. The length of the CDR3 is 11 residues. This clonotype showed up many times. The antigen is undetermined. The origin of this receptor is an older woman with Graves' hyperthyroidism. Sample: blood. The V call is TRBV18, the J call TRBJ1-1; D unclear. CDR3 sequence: CASSPRFRAFF. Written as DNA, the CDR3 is TGTGCCAGCTCACCCCGCTTTCGTGCTTTCTTT.